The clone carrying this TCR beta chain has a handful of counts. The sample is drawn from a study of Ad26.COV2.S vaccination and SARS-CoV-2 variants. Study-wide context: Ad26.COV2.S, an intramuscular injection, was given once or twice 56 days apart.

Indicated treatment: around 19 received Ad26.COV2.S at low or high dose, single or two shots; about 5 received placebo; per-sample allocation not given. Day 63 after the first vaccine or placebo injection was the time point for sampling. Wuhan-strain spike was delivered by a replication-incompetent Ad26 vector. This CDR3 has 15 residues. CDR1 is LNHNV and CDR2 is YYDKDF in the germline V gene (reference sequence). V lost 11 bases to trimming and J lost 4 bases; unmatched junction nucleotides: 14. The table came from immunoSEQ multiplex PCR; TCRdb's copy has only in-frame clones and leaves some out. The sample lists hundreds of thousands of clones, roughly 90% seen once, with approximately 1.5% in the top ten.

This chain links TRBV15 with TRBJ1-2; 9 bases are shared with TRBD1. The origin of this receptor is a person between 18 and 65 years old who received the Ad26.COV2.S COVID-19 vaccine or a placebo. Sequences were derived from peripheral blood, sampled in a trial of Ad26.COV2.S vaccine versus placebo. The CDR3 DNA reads TGTGCCCATTTGGTAAAGACAGGGGGGAGCTATGGCTACACCTTC. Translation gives CAHLVKTGGSYGYTF.